The source of this T cell receptor beta chain is a study of PD-L1 blockade in urothelial cancer. Study overall: T cells numbered a median of approximately 150,000 in the blood samples.

This CDR3 contains 17 residues. CDR1 and CDR2 (germline): SGHDN, FVKESK. Losses at the gene ends were 1 base for V and 10 bases for J; bases not matched to a gene: 12. Sequencing was performed with immunoSEQ multiplex PCR; in TCRdb, only in-frame clones are kept and a portion is missing. Of roughly 38,000 clones listed, around 79% are singletons. The genes are TRBV14 and TRBJ2-1, with TRBD2 matching 11 bases. The sequence was obtained from an older man with urothelial cancer. This specimen consisted of PBMCs, obtained around atezolizumab (anti-PD-L1) treatment. The CDR3: CASSQVPSGRPIGEQFF. In DNA, the CDR3 is TGTGCCAGCAGCCAAGTGCCTAGCGGGAGGCCTATAGGGGAGCAGTTCTTC.